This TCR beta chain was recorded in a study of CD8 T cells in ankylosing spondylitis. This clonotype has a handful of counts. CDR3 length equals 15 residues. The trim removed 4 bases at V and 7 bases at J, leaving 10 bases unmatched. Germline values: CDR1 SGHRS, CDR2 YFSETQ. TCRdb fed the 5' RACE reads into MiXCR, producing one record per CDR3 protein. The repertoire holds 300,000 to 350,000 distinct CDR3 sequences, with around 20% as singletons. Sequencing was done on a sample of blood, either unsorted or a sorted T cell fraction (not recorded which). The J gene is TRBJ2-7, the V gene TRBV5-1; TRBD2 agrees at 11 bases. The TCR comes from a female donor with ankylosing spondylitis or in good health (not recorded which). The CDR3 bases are TGCGCCAGCAGCCCCCGAATGGGGACTAGCGGAGAGCAGTACTTC. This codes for CASSPRMGTSGEQYF.